This T cell receptor beta chain was sequenced for a study of T cell responses to AZD1222 COVID-19 vaccine. General study findings and limits: Only 5 or 6 individuals given AZD1222 were seropositive at baseline. Clonal diversity was possibly underestimated, and white British individuals and females predominated among donors.

The table came from immunoSEQ multiplex PCR; TCRdb's copy has only in-frame clones and leaves some out. The sample has 130,000 to 150,000 clones, about nine tenths seen once. CDR3 length: 15 amino acids. V was pared by 2 bases and J by 2 bases, with 10 bases between. The germline V gene encodes CDR1 SGHAT and CDR2 FQNNGV. With respect to this clone: Its antigen is currently unknown.

This sample comprised peripheral blood, obtained on day 0 of AZD1222 vaccination. This TCR was sampled from an adult in good health. V usage is TRBV11-2 and J usage is TRBJ2-1, with D perhaps TRBD2 (5 bases). Here the CDR3 DNA reads TGTGCCAGCAGCTTACGAACGGGAACCTACAATGAGCAGTTCTTC. Amino acid sequence: CASSLRTGTYNEQFF.